A selection of T cell receptor beta chains follows, all from one sample in a study of blood T cell repertoires in COVID-19. The repertoire was sequenced with immunoSEQ multiplex PCR; TCRdb's copy has only in-frame clones and lacks some. The table has around 200,000 clones, around three quarters seen once. The sequencing sample was made of peripheral blood. These TCRs come from a woman between 70 and 85 years old with acute or convalescent COVID-19. Both conserved end residues are part of each CDR3. The order of the fields is CDR3 length, J gene, D gene, clone size, V gene, CDR3 DNA, CDR3 protein. A D gene is named only where the DNA matches it firmly. Rows give clone size only sometimes, using once, few, many, or a class for an expanded clone.

>11|TRBJ2-5|.|.|TRBV2
TGTGCCAGCATCAGACAAGAGACCCAGTACTTC
CASIRQETQYF
>14|TRBJ2-7|.|.|TRBV28
TGTGCCAGCAGCTCCCCGACTAGTGGCTACGAGCAGTACTTC
CASSSPTSGYEQYF
>18|TRBJ2-1|TRBD1|.|TRBV28
TGTGCCAGCACCTCTTCCGGGACAGGGGGCTCCTCCTACAATGAGCAGTTCTTC
CASTSSGTGGSSYNEQFF
>14|TRBJ1-5|TRBD1|few|TRBV5-1
TGCGCCAGCAGCTTGGGGACAGGGAGTCAGCCCCAGCATTTT
CASSLGTGSQPQHF
>15|TRBJ1-1|TRBD1|.|TRBV3-1/TRBV3-2
TGTGCCAGCAGCCGGTGGGACAGGCCGAACACTGAAGCTTTCTTT
CASSRWDRPNTEAFF
>14|TRBJ1-6|.|few|TRBV30
TGTGCCTCGTATGGGGGGTCTTGGAATTCACCCCTCCACTTT
CASYGGSWNSPLHF
>13|TRBJ2-5|TRBD2|few|TRBV19
TGTGCCAGTAGTGAACTAGCGGGAGGGACCCAGTACTTC
CASSELAGGTQYF
>13|TRBJ2-2|.|few|TRBV5-8
TGTGCCAGCAGCTTTTCTAGGAACGGGGAGCTGTTTTTT
CASSFSRNGELFF
>14|TRBJ1-1|TRBD1|.|TRBV10-1
TGCGCCAACCGGACAGGCCCTATGAACACTGAAGCTTTCTTT
CANRTGPMNTEAFF
>17|TRBJ2-2|.|.|TRBV5-6
TGTGCCAGCAGCTTGGTGGGCAATCAGGCGTCTATCGGGGAGCTGTTTTTT
CASSLVGNQASIGELFF
>13|TRBJ2-3|.|.|TRBV24-1
TGTGCCACCAGGGGCAGGGGAATAGATACGCAGTATTTT
CATRGRGIDTQYF
>14|TRBJ2-5|TRBD1|.|TRBV10-3
TGTGCCATCAGTGAGAACGGACAGGGGGAGACCCAGTACTTC
CAISENGQGETQYF
>14|TRBJ2-6|.|once|TRBV28
TGTGCCAGCAGACCAGGGGACGGGGCCAACGTCCTGACTTTC
CASRPGDGANVLTF
>13|TRBJ2-7|TRBD2|.|TRBV29-1
TGCAGCGTCCGCGGGGGGTGGACCTACGAGCAGTACTTC
CSVRGGWTYEQYF
>16|TRBJ2-3|.|.|TRBV5-4
TGTGCCAGCAGCTTGGGAGGTGGTCTTGAGGCAGATACGCAGTATTTT
CASSLGGGLEADTQYF
>15|TRBJ2-2|.|.|TRBV5-8
TGTGCCAGCAGCTTGGTGCGGGGGCCGACCGGGGAGCTGTTTTTT
CASSLVRGPTGELFF
>13|TRBJ2-7|TRBD2|.|TRBV5-4
TGTGCCAGCAGCTCTGGGACTACCTACGAGCAGTACTTC
CASSSGTTYEQYF
>17|TRBJ2-7|TRBD1|.|TRBV5-1
TGCGCCAGCAGCTTCCGAATCTTGGGACAGGGGACCTACGAGCAGTACTTC
CASSFRILGQGTYEQYF
>16|TRBJ2-2|TRBD2|few|TRBV7-9
TGTGCCAGCAGCTTAACAGCGGGGACGAACACCGGGGAGCTGTTTTTT
CASSLTAGTNTGELFF
>14|TRBJ2-3|TRBD1|.|TRBV2
TGTGCCAGCAGTGGGACAGGGCTCACAGATACGCAGTATTTT
CASSGTGLTDTQYF
>15|TRBJ1-2|.|.|TRBV28
TGTGCCAGCAGTTCATTCCTCGACAGGAACTATGGCTACACCTTC
CASSSFLDRNYGYTF
>14|TRBJ2-1|.|.|TRBV5-1
TGCGCCAGCAGCCCCTCCGGGAACTACAATGAGCAGTTCTTC
CASSPSGNYNEQFF
>16|TRBJ2-1|TRBD2|.|TRBV7-2
TGTGCCAGCAGCTTCCCTAGCGGGAGGATCTACAATGAGCAGTTCTTC
CASSFPSGRIYNEQFF
>15|TRBJ2-2|TRBD2|many|TRBV6-6
TGTGCCAGCAACCAAGCGGGAGAGAGTACCGGGGAGCTGTTTTTT
CASNQAGESTGELFF
>16|TRBJ1-5|.|.|TRBV19
TGTGCCAGTAGGGTGGAAGGAGGTTTAAGCAATCAGCCCCAGCATTTT
CASRVEGGLSNQPQHF
>16|TRBJ2-1|TRBD2|.|TRBV10-2
TGCGCCAGCAGTGAGTTCGGGACTAGCGGGAGTAATGAGCAGTTCTTC
CASSEFGTSGSNEQFF
>15|TRBJ1-4|.|.|TRBV2
TGTGCCAGCAGTGAACAGGGTCTCACTAATGAAAAACTGTTTTTT
CASSEQGLTNEKLFF
>15|TRBJ2-1|.|.|TRBV27
TGTGCCAGCAGTTTAGAGGGCCGACTATACAATGAGCAGTTCTTC
CASSLEGRLYNEQFF
>16|TRBJ1-6|.|.|TRBV2
TGTGCCAGCAGTCCGGACTCGAGCTCCTATAATTCACCCCTCCACTTT
CASSPDSSSYNSPLHF
>15|TRBJ2-2|.|.|TRBV3-1/TRBV3-2
TGTGCCAGCAGCCAAGAACTAGCCGGGCTCGGGGAGCTGTTTTTT
CASSQELAGLGELFF
>15|TRBJ1-5|TRBD1|.|TRBV28
TGTGCCAGCAGTTTCCTCGGACAGGGGAATCAGCCCCAGCATTTT
CASSFLGQGNQPQHF
>16|TRBJ2-7|TRBD2|.|TRBV9
TGTGCCAGCAGCGTCGAAGGGGCGGGAGGGTCCTACGAGCAGTACTTC
CASSVEGAGGSYEQYF
>14|TRBJ2-2|.|once|TRBV6-5
TGTGCCAGCACCTTGAGGCGGCTCACCGGGGAGCTGTTTTTT
CASTLRRLTGELFF
>15|TRBJ1-1|.|few|TRBV6-2/TRBV6-3
TGTGCCAGCAGTTACGGGGGGACTTTGAACACTGAAGCTTTCTTT
CASSYGGTLNTEAFF
>15|TRBJ1-5|.|.|TRBV6-1
TGTGCCAGCAGTGAAACCCTGGGAGACAATCAGCCCCAGCATTTT
CASSETLGDNQPQHF
>15|TRBJ2-1|.|.|TRBV5-1
TGCGCCAGCAGCTGGGGGACAAATTCCTACAATGAGCAGTTCTTC
CASSWGTNSYNEQFF
>18|TRBJ2-1|TRBD1|.|TRBV5-4
TGTGCCAGCAGAATGACAGGGGGCGTAATTTACTCCTACAATGAGCAGTTCTTC
CASRMTGGVIYSYNEQFF
>14|TRBJ1-4|.|.|TRBV28
TGTGCCAGCAGTGGGGGCAGGGATGGGGAAAAACTGTTTTTT
CASSGGRDGEKLFF
>16|TRBJ1-5|TRBD1|once|TRBV19
TGTGCCAGTAGTATCACCGGGACAGGGGGCGATCAGCCCCAGCATTTT
CASSITGTGGDQPQHF
>12|TRBJ1-6|.|few|TRBV28
TGTGCCAGCAGTACTGGAGGTTCACCCCTCCACTTT
CASSTGGSPLHF
>15|TRBJ1-2|TRBD1|.|TRBV3-1/TRBV3-2
TGTGCCAGCAGCCGAGGGGGACAGGGGAACTATGGCTACACCTTC
CASSRGGQGNYGYTF
>17|TRBJ2-1|TRBD2|.|TRBV7-9
TGTGCCAGCAGCTTAGGGACTAGCAGTCGATATGGCAATGAGCAGTTCTTC
CASSLGTSSRYGNEQFF
>19|TRBJ2-2|TRBD1|.|TRBV24-1
TGTGCCACCAGTGACCAAAAACTCGGACAGGGAGCGAACACCGGGGAGCTGTTTTTT
CATSDQKLGQGANTGELFF
>13|TRBJ2-1|.|.|TRBV28
TGTGCCAGCAGCCCGCTCACCAGCGATGAGCAGTTCTTC
CASSPLTSDEQFF
>16|TRBJ1-5|TRBD1|.|TRBV27
TGTGCCAGCAGTTTACCACAGGGGGCGGACAATCAGCCCCAGCATTTT
CASSLPQGADNQPQHF